One T cell receptor (beta chain) is described in this entry. Its target is not known. This sample is drawn from a study of blood T cells in healthy people across ages. Combining a sample-barcoded 5' primer with a J-beta primer mix, a second PCR ran for about 7 to 11 cycles. TCRdb itself ran the 5' RACE reads through MiXCR, one entry per CDR3 protein. The repertoire consists of 1.2 million to 1.5 million distinct CDR3 sequences, with 45% to 70% occurring once and the leading ten covering roughly 6.3%. CDR3 size: 14 residues. Germline V gives CDR1 SGHDT, CDR2 YYEEEE. Trimming removed 2 bases at V and 5 bases at J, with 8 bases between. The study's findings and limits: The percentage of naive T cells correlated strongly with TCR beta diversity.

Drawing of peripheral blood yielded about 10 milliliters from each donor. The gene calls are TRBV5-6 and TRBJ1-6; D gene unclear. Sample: blood. The TCR originated in a man aged 18 to 35 in good health. The CDR3 coding sequence is TGTGCCAGCAGCTTCGACTGGGATAATTCACCCCTCCACTTT. It encodes CASSFDWDNSPLHF.